The clone carrying this T cell receptor beta chain was counted a few times. Building the TCR beta libraries relied on iRepertoire HTBI primers, and CDR3 regions underwent Arm-PCR. TCRdb passed the multiplex PCR reads through MiXCR, listing each CDR3 protein once. The sample includes around 460,000 distinct CDR3 sequences, approximately 22% of them seen just once. The sample is drawn from a study of regulatory T cells in long-lasting Graves disease. The time point here: persistent/refractory GD, antithyroid drugs over 5 years with positive TRAb. From PBMCs, RNA was extracted and then used to make the TCR library. American Thyroid Association guidelines defined how Graves' disease was diagnosed. Sample: peripheral blood mononuclear cells (PBMCs), taken when the disease was refractory, from a patient treated with antithyroid drugs. This sequence originates from a female donor with Graves disease.

The DNA for the CDR3 is TGCAGTGCTCAGTCTGCGGGGGAGCTGTTTTTT. Translated, it gives CSAQSAGELFF. The chain uses TRBV20-1 and TRBJ2-2; D is undetermined. The CDR3 loop spans 11 amino acids. Germline V gene sequence: CDR1 DFQATT, CDR2 SNEGSKA (reference sequence). Trimming removed 5 bases at V and 8 bases at J, with 9 bases between.